This T cell receptor (beta chain) is drawn from a study of blood T cells in healthy people across ages. The germline CDR1 and CDR2 sequences are KGHDR and SFDVKD. J lost 1 base, V lost 8 bases, and 6 bases had no gene match. The length of the CDR3 is 14 residues. This clonotype has only one observation. A sample-barcoded 5' primer and a J-beta primer mix were used in a second PCR of about 7 to 11 cycles. Each cDNA molecule received a tag from a template-switch adaptor that had 12 random nucleotides. TCRdb processed the 5' RACE reads anew with MiXCR; each CDR3 protein has one entry. This table holds some 1.6 million distinct CDR3 sequences, 30% to 40% found once. Approximately 9.2 milliliters was the volume of peripheral blood drawn from each donor.

The sequence was collected from a woman in her 30s in good health. The sample consisted of blood. The chain combines TRBV24-1 with TRBJ1-1; TRBD1 aligns across 7 bases. In DNA form, the CDR3 reads TGTGCCACCAAGGTCGGACAGGAGAACACTGAAGCTTTCTTT. This sequence encodes CATKVGQENTEAFF.